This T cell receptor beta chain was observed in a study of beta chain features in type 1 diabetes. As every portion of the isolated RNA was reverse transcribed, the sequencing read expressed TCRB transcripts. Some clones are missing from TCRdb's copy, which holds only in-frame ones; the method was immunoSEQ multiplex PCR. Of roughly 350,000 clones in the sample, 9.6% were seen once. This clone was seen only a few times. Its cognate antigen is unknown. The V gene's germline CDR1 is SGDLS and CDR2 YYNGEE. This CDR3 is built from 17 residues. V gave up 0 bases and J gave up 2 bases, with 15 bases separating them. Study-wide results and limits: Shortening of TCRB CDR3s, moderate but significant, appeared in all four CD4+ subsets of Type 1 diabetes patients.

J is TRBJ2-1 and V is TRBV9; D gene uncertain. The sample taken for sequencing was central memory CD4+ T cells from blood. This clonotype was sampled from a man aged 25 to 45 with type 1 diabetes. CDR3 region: CASSVAGLVGAYNEQFF. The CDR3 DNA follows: TGTGCCAGCAGCGTAGCTGGGCTAGTCGGCGCCTACAATGAGCAGTTCTTC.